This TCR beta chain is from a study of a mutant IDH1 vaccine in newly diagnosed glioma. Study overall: Commencement of vaccination occurred 4-6 weeks following radiotherapy alone, or concurrently with temozolomide cycles. Of treated patients, about 60% were men and approximately 40% women, averaging about 40 years. The therapy given earlier, which was standard therapy, consisted of radiotherapy, temozolomide, or both, and most of the patients received both.

Specified time point: week 35, safety follow-up. Every vaccination contained 300 ug of the mutant IDH1 20-mer peptide and was paired with topical imiquimod. From germline, CDR1 is MNHNY and CDR2 SVGAGI (reference sequence). This CDR3 is 14 amino acids long. TCRdb's table, derived via immunoSEQ multiplex PCR, lists solely in-frame clones and lacks some. The sample contains tens of thousands of clones, around 80% of which appear only once. Comments on this clone: The antigen is undetermined.

Sequenced material: PBMCs, taken from a glioma patient whose treatment included an IDH1 peptide vaccine. The chain has TRBV6-6 and TRBJ2-5, with TRBD2 matching over 7 bases. The J call may be wrong; the DNA end is better matched by TRBJ2-7. This sequence originates from a man aged 25 to 40 with glioma. The CDR3 coding sequence is TGTGCCAGCACCCCCCGGGGGGAAACTTACGAGCAGTACTTC. It translates to CASTPRGETYEQYF.